The 21 T cell receptor beta chains given below trace back to one sample, sequenced in a study of CD8+ T cells in alopecia areata. Sequencing templates came from extracted RNA that was reverse transcribed into cDNA. TCRdb's table, derived via immunoSEQ multiplex PCR, lists solely in-frame clones and lacks some. The sample yields approximately 150,000 clones, around 55% seen once. Sequencing was performed on CD4+ T cells sorted from blood. The receptors were gathered from a human donor in good health.

The chain links TRBV5-1 to TRBJ2-2, with 10 positions matching TRBD1. V gave up 4 bases and J gave up 5 bases; unmatched junction bases: 5. The V gene's germline CDR1 is SGHRS and CDR2 YFSETQ. The CDR3 has 15 residues. The CDR3 is CASSAWTGGTGELFF. The DNA of the CDR3 is TGCGCCAGCAGCGCCTGGACAGGGGGAACCGGGGAGCTGTTTTTT.

The V gene is TRBV2, the J gene TRBJ2-5; D call uncertain. There are 12 residues in the CDR3. CDR1 and CDR2 (germline): SNHLY, FYNNEI. Trimming cost V 5 bases and J 2 bases, with 6 bases left between them. The CDR3: CASSFRQETQYF. The CDR3 nucleotides read TGTGCCAGCAGTTTCCGGCAAGAGACCCAGTACTTC.

The chain's CDR3 is CSAGGTRYEQYF. The CDR3 coding sequence is TGCAGCGCCGGGGGGACCCGATACGAGCAGTACTTC. This rearrangement joins TRBV29-1 to TRBJ2-7, with 7 bases aligning to TRBD2. The trim removed 7 bases at V and 4 bases at J, leaving 7 bases unmatched. In germline, CDR1 is SQVTM, CDR2 ANQGSEA. The CDR3 runs 12 residues.

This chain joins TRBV5-1 and TRBJ2-5; D may be TRBD2 (5 bases). This CDR3 has 14 amino acids. The V gene lost 4 bases and the J gene lost 5 bases, with 15 bases spanning the gap. Looked up from germline, CDR1 is SGHRS and CDR2 is YFSETQ. The CDR3 coding sequence is TGCGCCAGCAGCCCAGTGGACCCGGGGGAGACCCAGTACTTC. This gives the protein CASSPVDPGETQYF.

This CDR3 reads CASSLGLAGAYEQYF. The CDR3 region has the DNA TGTGCCAGCAGCTTAGGACTAGCGGGAGCCTACGAGCAGTACTTC. The chain has TRBV11-1 and TRBJ2-7, with 12 bases matching TRBD2. With 1 base clipped from V and 2 bases from J, the junction kept 0 bases outside the gene matches. The length of the CDR3 is 15 residues. Germline V gene data show CDR1 as SGHAT and CDR2 as FQDESV (reference sequence).

The V call is TRBV6-1, the J call TRBJ1-2, with 12 bases lining up with TRBD1. J was trimmed by 4 bases and V by 3 bases; bases with no gene match: 9. Germline CDR1 is MNHNS and CDR2 is SASEGT. CDR3 length equals 17 residues. CDR3 residues: CASSDRDRGRRVYGYTF. The CDR3 DNA reads TGTGCCAGCAGTGACCGGGACAGGGGGCGAAGAGTCTATGGCTACACCTTC.

The rearrangement uses TRBV4-1 and TRBJ2-7; D is perhaps TRBD2 (5 bases). Trimming stripped 3 bases from V and 7 bases from J, with 19 bases between. Germline V gene sequence: CDR1 MGHRA, CDR2 YSYEKL. The CDR3 has 15 residues. The CDR3 bases are TGCGCCAGCAGCCATGTCGGGGAGCTCGGGGTAGAGCAGTACTTC. It yields the protein CASSHVGELGVEQYF.

The chain employs TRBV9 and TRBJ2-3; D is ambiguous. The V gene lost 3 bases and the J gene lost 8 bases, with 10 bases spanning the gap. CDR3 length: 12 amino acids. Germline V gives CDR1 SGDLS, CDR2 YYNGEE. The CDR3 spells CASSEPEATQYF. CDR3 nucleotides: TGTGCCAGCAGCGAGCCGGAAGCTACGCAGTATTTT. Combining the CDR3 with reference TRBV9 and TRBJ2-3 gives the whole variable domain DSGVTQTPKHLITATGQRVTLRCSPRSGDLSVYWYQQSLDQGLQFLIQYYNGEERAKGNILERFSAQQFPDLHSELNLSSLELGDSALYFCASSEPEATQYFGPGTRLTVL.

The rearrangement joins TRBV12-5 to TRBJ2-3, with D possibly being TRBD2 (5 bases). Germline V gene lookup returns CDR1 LGHNT and CDR2 FRNRAP. V was pared by 7 bases and J by 3 bases, with 14 bases between. The CDR3 consists of 14 residues. The CDR3 loop is CASAFREGTDTQYF. Written as DNA, the CDR3 is TGTGCTAGTGCGTTTCGTGAGGGAACAGATACGCAGTATTTT.

This sequence joins TRBV7-9 and TRBJ2-5; 11 nucleotides align to TRBD1. The V segment lost 7 bases and the J segment 2 bases; nucleotides outside the gene matches: 6. The CDR3 has 15 amino acids. Germline values: CDR1 SEHNR, CDR2 FQNEAQ (reference sequence). The CDR3 bases are TGTGCCAGCACCCCCGGGGACAGGGGGCAAGAGACCCAGTACTTC. Translation gives CASTPGDRGQETQYF.

This clone came up a few times. This chain joins TRBV7-9 and TRBJ2-1, with 8 bases that match TRBD1. CDR3 size: 15 residues. Trimming at V came to 5 bases and at J to 9 bases, leaving 12 bases not matched to a gene. The V gene's germline CDR1 is SEHNR and CDR2 FQNEAQ (reference sequence). The CDR3 DNA is TGTGCCAGCAGCCCCAAAGGGACAGGTGGCGGTGAGCAGTTCTTC. Translated: CASSPKGTGGGEQFF.

The chain is built from TRBV7-2 and TRBJ1-1; D possibly corresponds to TRBD1 (6 bases). CDR3 size: 13 residues. Per germline, CDR1 SGHTA and CDR2 FQGNSA. V lost 5 bases and J lost 3, with 10 bases in between. The CDR3 is CASSRPGDTEAFF. CDR3 nucleotide sequence: TGTGCCAGCAGCAGGCCAGGGGACACTGAAGCTTTCTTT. The whole variable domain, filled in from reference TRBV7-2 and TRBJ1-1, reads GAGVSQSPSNKVTEKGKDVELRCDPISGHTALYWYRQSLGQGLEFLIYFQGNSAPDKSGLPSDRFSAERTGGSVSTLTIQRTQQEDSAVYLCASSRPGDTEAFFGQGTRLTVV.

This clone was recorded a few times. This CDR3 is CASSGGIGELFF. CDR3 coding DNA: TGCGCCAGCAGTGGAGGGATCGGGGAGCTGTTTTTT. The chain has TRBV10-1 and TRBJ2-2, with D perhaps matching TRBD2 (5 bases). The germline V gene has CDR1 WNHNN and CDR2 SYGVQD (reference sequence). V was cut by 4 bases and J by 7 bases, with 7 bases left in between. The CDR3 is 12 residues long.

This chain's CDR3 is CASSQGTQLNTEAFF. DNA of the CDR3: TGCGCCAGCAGCCAGGGGACACAACTGAACACTGAAGCTTTCTTT. The rearrangement uses TRBV4-1 and TRBJ1-1, with a weak D call TRBD1 (6 bases). V was clipped by 3 bases and J by 0 bases, with 11 bases between them. CDR3 length: 15 amino acids. CDR1 and CDR2 (germline): MGHRA, YSYEKL.

This chain uses TRBV15 with TRBJ2-1; 9 positions agree with TRBD2. V lost 3 bases and J lost 7; bases outside the gene matches: 10. Germline CDR1 reads LNHNV; CDR2 reads YYDKDF (reference sequence). This CDR3 is built from 16 residues. The CDR3: CATSSPTGTSRNEQFF. The CDR3 DNA reads TGTGCCACCAGCAGTCCCACCGGGACTAGCAGAAATGAGCAGTTCTTC.

The V call is TRBV4-1, the J call TRBJ1-2; D remains unclear. Germline V CDR1 and CDR2: MGHRA, YSYEKL. The CDR3 runs 16 residues. Trimming stripped 0 bases from V and 8 bases from J, with 19 bases between. CDR3 residues: CASSQDGLVRVRGYTF. The CDR3 nucleotides are TGCGCCAGCAGCCAAGATGGGTTGGTGAGGGTCCGCGGCTACACCTTC.

The J gene is TRBJ2-4, the V gene TRBV11-2, with TRBD1 matching 9 bases. This CDR3 has 15 residues. V shed 1 base, J shed 6 bases, and the junction held 4 bases outside the gene matches. Germline CDR1 SGHAT, CDR2 FQNNGV. The CDR3 DNA reads as TGTGCCAGCAGCTTAGGCCGGGACAGGGTAAACATTCAGTACTTC. Protein product: CASSLGRDRVNIQYF.

This chain links TRBV14 with TRBJ2-1, with TRBD2 matching 8 bases. Germline CDR1 reads SGHDN; CDR2 reads FVKESK. The CDR3 has 17 amino acids. The V gene end was trimmed by 1 base and the J gene end by 9 bases; junction bases not matched to a gene: 14. CDR3 coding DNA: TGTGCCAGCAGCCAAGTCTTAGCGGGACTAAACAACGTTGAGCAGTTCTTC. Its protein is CASSQVLAGLNNVEQFF. The full variable domain, with the rest looked up from reference TRBV14 and TRBJ2-1, is EAGVTQFPSHSVIEKGQTVTLRCDPISGHDNLYWYRRVMGKEIKFLLHFVKESKQDESGMPNNRFLAERTGGTYSTLKVQPAELEDSGVYFCASSQVLAGLNNVEQFFGPGTRLTVL.

The J gene is TRBJ2-1, the V gene TRBV7-2; 12 bases are shared with TRBD2. After removal of 3 bases from V and 8 bases from J, the junction contained 5 bases not matched to a gene. The CDR3 contains 15 residues. The germline CDR1 and CDR2 sequences are SGHTA and FQGNSA. The CDR3 DNA follows: TGTGCCAGCAGCTTCGGTCTAGCGGGAGGGTATGAGCAGTTCTTC. Translated: CASSFGLAGGYEQFF.

In this sample, this clone turned up a few times. The chain is built from TRBV6-5 and TRBJ1-2; D unclear. Germline CDR1 reads MNHEY; CDR2 reads SVGAGI. Trimming shortened V by 2 bases and J by 8 bases, and 15 bases separated the two germline ends. The CDR3 has 14 residues. The CDR3 region is CASSYDRLGEGYTF. The CDR3 DNA reads as TGTGCCAGCAGTTACGACCGACTTGGAGAGGGCTACACCTTC.

V and J are TRBV5-6 and TRBJ1-1; D gene unclear. This CDR3 contains 12 residues. V was pared by 2 bases and J by 6 bases, with 8 bases between. From germline, CDR1 is SGHDT and CDR2 YYEEEE. CDR3 nucleotide sequence: TGTGCCAGCAGCTTCAGGTCCGCTGAAGCTTTCTTT. This encodes CASSFRSAEAFF.